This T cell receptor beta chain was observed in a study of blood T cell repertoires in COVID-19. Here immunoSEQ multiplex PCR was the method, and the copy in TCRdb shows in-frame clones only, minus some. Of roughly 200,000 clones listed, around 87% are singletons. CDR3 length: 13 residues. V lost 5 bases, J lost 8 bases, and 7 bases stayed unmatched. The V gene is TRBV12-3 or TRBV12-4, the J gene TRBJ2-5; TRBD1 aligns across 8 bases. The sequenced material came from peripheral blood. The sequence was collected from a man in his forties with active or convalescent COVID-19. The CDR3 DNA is TGTGCCAGCAGTCAGGGGGCACCCAGAACCCAGTACTTC. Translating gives CASSQGAPRTQYF.